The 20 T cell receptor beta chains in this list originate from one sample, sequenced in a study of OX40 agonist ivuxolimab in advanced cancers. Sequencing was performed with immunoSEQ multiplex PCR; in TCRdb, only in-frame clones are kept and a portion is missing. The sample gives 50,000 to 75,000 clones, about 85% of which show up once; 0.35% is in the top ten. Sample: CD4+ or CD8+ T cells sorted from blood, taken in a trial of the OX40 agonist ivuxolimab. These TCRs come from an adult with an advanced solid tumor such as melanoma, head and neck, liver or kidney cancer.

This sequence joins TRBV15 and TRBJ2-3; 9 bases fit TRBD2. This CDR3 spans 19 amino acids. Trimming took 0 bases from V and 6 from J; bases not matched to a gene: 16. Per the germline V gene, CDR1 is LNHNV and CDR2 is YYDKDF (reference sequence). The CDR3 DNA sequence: TGTGCCACCAGCAGAGATTCCGGTAGGGCGGGGGGGTTGCGTGATACGCAGTATTTT. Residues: CATSRDSGRAGGLRDTQYF.

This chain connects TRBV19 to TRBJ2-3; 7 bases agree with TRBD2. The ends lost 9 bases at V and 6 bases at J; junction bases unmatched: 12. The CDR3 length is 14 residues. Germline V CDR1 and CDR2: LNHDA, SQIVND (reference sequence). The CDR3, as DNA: TGTGCCAGCCTAGCTAGCGGCCTCGGGGATACGCAGTATTTT. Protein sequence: CASLASGLGDTQYF.

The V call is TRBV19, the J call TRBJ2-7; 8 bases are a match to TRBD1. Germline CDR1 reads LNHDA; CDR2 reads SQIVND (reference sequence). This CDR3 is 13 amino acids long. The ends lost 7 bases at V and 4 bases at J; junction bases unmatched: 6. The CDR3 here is CASNQQGGYEQYF. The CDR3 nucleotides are TGTGCCAGTAATCAACAGGGGGGATACGAGCAGTACTTC.

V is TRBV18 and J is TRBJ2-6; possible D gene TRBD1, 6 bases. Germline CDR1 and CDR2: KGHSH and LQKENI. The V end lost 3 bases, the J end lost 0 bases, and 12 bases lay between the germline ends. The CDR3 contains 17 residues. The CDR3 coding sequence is TGTGCCAGCTCACCCATGGACAGTCTCTCTGGGGCCAACGTCCTGACTTTC. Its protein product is CASSPMDSLSGANVLTF.

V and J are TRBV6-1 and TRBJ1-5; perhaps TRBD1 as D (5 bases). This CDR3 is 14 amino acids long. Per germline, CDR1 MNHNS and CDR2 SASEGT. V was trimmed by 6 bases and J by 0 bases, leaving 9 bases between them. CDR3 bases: TGTGCCAGCAGACAGGAGATTAGCAATCAGCCCCAGCATTTT. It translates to CASRQEISNQPQHF.

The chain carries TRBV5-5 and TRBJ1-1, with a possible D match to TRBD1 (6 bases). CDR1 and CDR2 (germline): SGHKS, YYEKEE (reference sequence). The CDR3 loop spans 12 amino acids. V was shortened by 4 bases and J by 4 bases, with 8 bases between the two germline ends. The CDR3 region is CASSNRATEAFF. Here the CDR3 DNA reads TGTGCCAGCAGCAACAGGGCCACTGAAGCTTTCTTT.

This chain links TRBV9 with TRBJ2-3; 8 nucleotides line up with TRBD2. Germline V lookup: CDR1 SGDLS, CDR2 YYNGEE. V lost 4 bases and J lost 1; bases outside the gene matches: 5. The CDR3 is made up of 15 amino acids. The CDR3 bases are TGTGCCAGCAGCCCGGGGCGGGGGGGCACAGATACGCAGTATTTT. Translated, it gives CASSPGRGGTDTQYF.

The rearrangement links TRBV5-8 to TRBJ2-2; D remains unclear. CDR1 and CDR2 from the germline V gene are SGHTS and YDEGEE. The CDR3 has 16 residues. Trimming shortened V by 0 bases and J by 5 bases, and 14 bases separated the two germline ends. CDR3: CASSLVQAARTGELFF. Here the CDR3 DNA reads TGTGCCAGCAGCTTGGTTCAGGCGGCGCGGACCGGGGAGCTGTTTTTT.

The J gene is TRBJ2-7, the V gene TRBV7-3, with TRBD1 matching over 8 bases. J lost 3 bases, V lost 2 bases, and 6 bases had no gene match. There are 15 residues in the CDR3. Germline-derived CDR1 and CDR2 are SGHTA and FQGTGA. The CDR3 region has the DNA TGTGCCAGCAGCTTAGCCCCCAGGGGGCGCTACGAGCAGTACTTC. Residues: CASSLAPRGRYEQYF.

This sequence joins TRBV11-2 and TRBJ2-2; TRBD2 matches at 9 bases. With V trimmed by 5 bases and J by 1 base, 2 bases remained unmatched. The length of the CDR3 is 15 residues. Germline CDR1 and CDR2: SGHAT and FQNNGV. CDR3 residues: CASSVSGGNTGELFF. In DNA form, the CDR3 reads TGTGCCAGCAGCGTTAGCGGGGGGAACACCGGGGAGCTGTTTTTT.

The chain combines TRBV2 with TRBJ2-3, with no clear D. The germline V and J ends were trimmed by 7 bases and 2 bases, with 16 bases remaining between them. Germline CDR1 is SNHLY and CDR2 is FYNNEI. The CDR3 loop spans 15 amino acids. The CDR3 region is CASMKGLRTTDTQYF. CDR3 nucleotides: TGTGCCAGCATGAAAGGCCTCCGGACCACAGATACGCAGTATTTT.

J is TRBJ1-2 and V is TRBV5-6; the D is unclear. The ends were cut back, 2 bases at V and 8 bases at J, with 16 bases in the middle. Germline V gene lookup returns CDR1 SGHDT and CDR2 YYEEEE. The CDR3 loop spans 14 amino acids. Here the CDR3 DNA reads TGTGCCAGCAGCTTAGTGACGGCCGGCCGAGGCTACACCTTC. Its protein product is CASSLVTAGRGYTF. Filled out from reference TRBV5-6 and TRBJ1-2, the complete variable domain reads DAGVTQSPTHLIKTRGQQVTLRCSPKSGHDTVSWYQQALGQGPQFIFQYYEEEERQRGNFPDRFSGHQFPNYSSELNVNALLLGDSALYLCASSLVTAGRGYTFGSGTRLTVV.

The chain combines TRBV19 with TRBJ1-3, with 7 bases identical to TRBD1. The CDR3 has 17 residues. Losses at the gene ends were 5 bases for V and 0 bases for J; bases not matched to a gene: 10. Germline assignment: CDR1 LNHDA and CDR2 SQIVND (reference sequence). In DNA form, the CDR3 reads TGTGCCAGTAGTCGGGGACAGATATTCTCCTCTGGAAACACCATATATTTT. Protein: CASSRGQIFSSGNTIYF.

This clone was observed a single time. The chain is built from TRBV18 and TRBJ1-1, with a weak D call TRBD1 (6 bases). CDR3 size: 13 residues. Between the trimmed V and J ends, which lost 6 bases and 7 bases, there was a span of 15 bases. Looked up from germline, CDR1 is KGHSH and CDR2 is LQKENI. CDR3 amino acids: CASSPWDTGEAFF. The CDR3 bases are TGTGCCAGCTCTCCCTGGGACACCGGTGAAGCTTTCTTT.

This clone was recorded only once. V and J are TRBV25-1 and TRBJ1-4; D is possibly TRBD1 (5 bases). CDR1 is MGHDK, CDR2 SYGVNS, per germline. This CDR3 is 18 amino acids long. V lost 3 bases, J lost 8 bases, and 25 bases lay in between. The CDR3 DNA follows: TGTGCCAGCAGTGACCACACACCGGGACCAGGGTTGAACGAAAAACTGTTTTTT. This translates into CASSDHTPGPGLNEKLFF.

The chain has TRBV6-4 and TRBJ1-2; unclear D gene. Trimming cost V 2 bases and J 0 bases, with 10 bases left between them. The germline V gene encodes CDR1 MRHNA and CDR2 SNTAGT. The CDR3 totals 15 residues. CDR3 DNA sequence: TGTGCCAGCAGTGACACACCCCAGGCTAACTATGGCTACACCTTC. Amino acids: CASSDTPQANYGYTF.

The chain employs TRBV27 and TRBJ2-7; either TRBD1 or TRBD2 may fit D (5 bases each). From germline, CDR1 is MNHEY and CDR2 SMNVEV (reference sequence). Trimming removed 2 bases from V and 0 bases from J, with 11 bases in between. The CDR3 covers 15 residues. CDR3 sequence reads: CASSLGTRLSYEQYF. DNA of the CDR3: TGTGCCAGCAGTTTAGGGACGCGCCTCTCCTACGAGCAGTACTTC.

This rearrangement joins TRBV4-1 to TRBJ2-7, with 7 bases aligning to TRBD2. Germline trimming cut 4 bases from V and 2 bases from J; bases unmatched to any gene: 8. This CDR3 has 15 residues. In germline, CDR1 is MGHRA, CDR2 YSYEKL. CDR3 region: CASSPAGTTTYEQYF. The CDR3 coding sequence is TGCGCCAGCAGCCCCGCCGGGACTACCACCTACGAGCAGTACTTC.

The CDR3 DNA sequence: TGTGCCAGTAGTATAGGTCAGTTTGGTCAGCCCCAGCATTTT. This codes for CASSIGQFGQPQHF. The chain carries TRBV19 and TRBJ1-5; D ambiguous. CDR1 and CDR2 (germline): LNHDA, SQIVND (reference sequence). Trimming took 1 base from V and 6 from J, leaving 10 bases between them. The CDR3 is made up of 14 amino acids.

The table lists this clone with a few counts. The CDR3 is CASSLVQGRSLQSPLHF. The CDR3 coding sequence is TGTGCCAGCAGCTTAGTTCAGGGTCGTAGTTTGCAGTCACCCCTCCACTTT. The chain joins TRBV7-8 to TRBJ1-6; a weak D match, TRBD1 (5 bases). V was pared by 1 base and J by 10 bases, with 20 bases between. This CDR3 has 17 amino acids. The germline CDR1 and CDR2 sequences are SGHVS and FQNEAQ.